This TCR beta chain was sequenced during a study of response to subunit inactivated influenza vaccine. Looked up from germline, CDR1 is DFQATT and CDR2 is SNEGSKA (reference sequence). Trimming took 2 bases from V and 7 from J, leaving 15 bases between them. There are 14 residues in the CDR3. TCRdb re-called the RT-PCR reads through MiXCR, storing one row per CDR3 protein. This table has roughly 500,000 distinct CDR3 sequences, 15% to 20% appearing once. The rearrangement uses TRBV20-1 and TRBJ1-5, with D possibly TRBD1 on 6 matching bases. The sample here was CD4+ T cells sorted from PBMCs, taken around 25 months after vaccination. This clonotype was sampled from a man between 50 and 75 years old who received an inactivated influenza vaccine. CDR3 sequence: CSARTRGFGQPQHF. Written as DNA, the CDR3 is TGCAGTGCTAGAACAAGGGGGTTTGGACAGCCCCAGCATTTT.